The T cell receptor beta chain under discussion was sequenced for a study of T cells in Graves' hyperthyroidism and ophthalmopathy. The study's findings and limits: Most clonotypes expanded in the thyroid (above 0.001) were also present in blood. Ophthalmopathy got predicted by the model a median 6.5 months before its onset.

There were TCR beta CDR3 regions amplified from RNA transcripts. HTBI primers drove first-round RT-PCR of the TCR CDR3. In TCRdb, the multiplex PCR reads were re-called with MiXCR into one record per CDR3 protein. The sample lists hundreds of thousands of distinct CDR3 sequences; 14% to 15% were seen once. Duration under 3 months, a NOSPECS grade of at least 4, and a Clinical Activity Score of at least 3 characterized the ophthalmopathy patients. Many counts were recorded for this clonotype. The antigen is not known. The receptor was derived from a woman in her 40s with Graves' ophthalmopathy. The sample comprised blood.

CDR3 in DNA: TGTGCCAGCAGCCAAGAAGGCTCCGGTGAGGAGACCCAGTACTTC. It specifies CASSQEGSGEETQYF. The chain recombines TRBV3-1 with TRBJ2-5; D unresolved. Looked up from germline, CDR1 is LGHDT and CDR2 is YNNKEL (reference sequence). The CDR3 length is 15 residues. V lost 0 bases, J lost 5 bases, and 13 bases lay in between.